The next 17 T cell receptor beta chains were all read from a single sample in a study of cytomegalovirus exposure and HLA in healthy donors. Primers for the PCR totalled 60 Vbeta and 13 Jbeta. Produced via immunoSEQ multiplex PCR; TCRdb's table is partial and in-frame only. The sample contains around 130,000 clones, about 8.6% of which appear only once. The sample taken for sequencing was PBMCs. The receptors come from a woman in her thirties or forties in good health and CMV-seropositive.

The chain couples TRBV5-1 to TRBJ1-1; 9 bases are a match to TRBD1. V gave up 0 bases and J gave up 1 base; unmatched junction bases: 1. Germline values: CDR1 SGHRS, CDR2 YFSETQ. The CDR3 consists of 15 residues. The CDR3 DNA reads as TGCGCCAGCAGCTTGGGACAGGGGGGGAACACTGAAGCTTTCTTT. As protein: CASSLGQGGNTEAFF. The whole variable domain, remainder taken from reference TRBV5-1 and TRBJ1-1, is KAGVTQTPRYLIKTRGQQVTLSCSPISGHRSVSWYQQTPGQGLQFLFEYFSETQRNKGNFPGRFSGRQFSNSRSEMNVSTLELGDSALYLCASSLGQGGNTEAFFGQGTRLTVV.

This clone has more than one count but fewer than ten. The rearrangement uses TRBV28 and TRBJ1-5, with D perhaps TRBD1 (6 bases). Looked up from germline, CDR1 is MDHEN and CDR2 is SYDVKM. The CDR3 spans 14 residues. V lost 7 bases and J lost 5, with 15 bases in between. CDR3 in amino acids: CASKLSGDHQPQHF. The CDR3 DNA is TGTGCCAGCAAGCTCTCAGGGGATCATCAGCCCCAGCATTTT.

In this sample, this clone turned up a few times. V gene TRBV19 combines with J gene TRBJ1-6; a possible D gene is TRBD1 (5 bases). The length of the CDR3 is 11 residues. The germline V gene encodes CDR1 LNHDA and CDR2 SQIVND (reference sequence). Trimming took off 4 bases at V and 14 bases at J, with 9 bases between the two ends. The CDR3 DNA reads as TGTGCCAGTAGTACCCGGGGGGCCCTCCACTTT. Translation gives CASSTRGALHF.

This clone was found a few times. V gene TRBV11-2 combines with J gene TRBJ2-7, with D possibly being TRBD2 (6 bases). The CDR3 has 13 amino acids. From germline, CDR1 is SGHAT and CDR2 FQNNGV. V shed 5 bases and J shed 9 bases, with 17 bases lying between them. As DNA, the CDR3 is TGTGCCAGCAGCCCCTCCGGGACTCAAGGGCAGTACTTC. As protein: CASSPSGTQGQYF.

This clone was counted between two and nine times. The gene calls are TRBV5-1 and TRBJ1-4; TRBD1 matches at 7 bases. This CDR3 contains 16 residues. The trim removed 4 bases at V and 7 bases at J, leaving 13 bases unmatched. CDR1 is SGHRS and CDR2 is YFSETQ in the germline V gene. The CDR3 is CASSLFQQGNSEKLFF. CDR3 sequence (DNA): TGCGCCAGCAGCCTCTTCCAACAGGGGAATAGTGAAAAACTGTTTTTT.

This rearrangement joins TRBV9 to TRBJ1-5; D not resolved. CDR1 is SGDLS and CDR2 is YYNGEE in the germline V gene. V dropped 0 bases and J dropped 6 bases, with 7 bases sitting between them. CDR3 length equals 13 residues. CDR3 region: CASSVAGSQPQHF. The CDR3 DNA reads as TGTGCCAGCAGCGTAGCCGGTAGTCAGCCCCAGCATTTT. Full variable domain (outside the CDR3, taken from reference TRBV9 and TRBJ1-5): DSGVTQTPKHLITATGQRVTLRCSPRSGDLSVYWYQQSLDQGLQFLIQYYNGEERAKGNILERFSAQQFPDLHSELNLSSLELGDSALYFCASSVAGSQPQHFGDGTRLSIL.

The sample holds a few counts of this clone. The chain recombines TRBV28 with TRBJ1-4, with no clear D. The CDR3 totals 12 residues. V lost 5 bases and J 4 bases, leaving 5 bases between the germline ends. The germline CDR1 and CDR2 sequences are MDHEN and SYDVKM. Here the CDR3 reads CASSGVNEKLFF. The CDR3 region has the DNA TGTGCCAGCAGTGGAGTTAATGAAAAACTGTTTTTT.

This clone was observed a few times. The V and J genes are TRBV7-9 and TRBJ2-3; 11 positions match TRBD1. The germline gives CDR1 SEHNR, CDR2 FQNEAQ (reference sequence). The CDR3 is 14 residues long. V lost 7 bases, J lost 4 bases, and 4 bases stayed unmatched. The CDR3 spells CASTRTGGADTQYF. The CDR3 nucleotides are TGTGCCAGCACCAGGACAGGGGGCGCAGATACGCAGTATTTT.

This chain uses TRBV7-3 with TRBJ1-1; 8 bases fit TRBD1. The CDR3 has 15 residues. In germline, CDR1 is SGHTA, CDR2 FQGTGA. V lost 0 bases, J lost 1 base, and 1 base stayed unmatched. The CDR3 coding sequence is TGTGCCAGCAGCTTAACGGGGACAGGGAACACTGAAGCTTTCTTT. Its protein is CASSLTGTGNTEAFF.

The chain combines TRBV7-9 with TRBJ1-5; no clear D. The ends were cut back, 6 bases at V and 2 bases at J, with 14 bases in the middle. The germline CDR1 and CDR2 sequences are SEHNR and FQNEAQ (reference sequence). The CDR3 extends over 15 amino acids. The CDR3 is CASSGPGWGNQPQHF. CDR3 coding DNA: TGTGCCAGCAGTGGCCCCGGGTGGGGCAATCAGCCCCAGCATTTT.

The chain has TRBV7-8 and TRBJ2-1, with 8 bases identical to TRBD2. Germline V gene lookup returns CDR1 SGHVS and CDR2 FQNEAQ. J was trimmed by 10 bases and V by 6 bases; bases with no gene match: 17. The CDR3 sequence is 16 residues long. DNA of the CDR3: TGTGCCAGCAGTACGCCGGGGACTAGGGGGGCATGGGAGCAGTTCTTC. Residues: CASSTPGTRGAWEQFF.

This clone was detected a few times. The CDR3, as DNA: TGTGCCAGCAGTTCTCACAGGAGCTCCTACGAGCAGTACTTC. This translates into CASSSHRSSYEQYF. The chain employs TRBV27 and TRBJ2-7; the D gene is possibly TRBD1 (5 bases). The length of the CDR3 is 14 residues. The germline CDR1 and CDR2 sequences are MNHEY and SMNVEV (reference sequence). Between the trimmed V and J ends, which lost 4 bases and 0 bases, there was a span of 10 bases.

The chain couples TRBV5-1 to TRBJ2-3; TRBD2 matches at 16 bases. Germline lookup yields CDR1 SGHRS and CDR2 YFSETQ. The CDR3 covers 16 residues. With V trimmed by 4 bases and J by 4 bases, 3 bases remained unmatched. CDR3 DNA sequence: TGCGCCAGCAGCCTCGGGACTAGCGGGGGGGCAGATACGCAGTATTTT. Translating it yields CASSLGTSGGADTQYF.

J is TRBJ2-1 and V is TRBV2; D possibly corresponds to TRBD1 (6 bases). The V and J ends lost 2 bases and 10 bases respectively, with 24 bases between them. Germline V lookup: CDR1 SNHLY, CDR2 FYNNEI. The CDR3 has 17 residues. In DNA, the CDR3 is TGTGCCAGCAGTGAAAATTTCGGGACAAGAACTAAGGGAGAGCAGTTCTTC. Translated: CASSENFGTRTKGEQFF.

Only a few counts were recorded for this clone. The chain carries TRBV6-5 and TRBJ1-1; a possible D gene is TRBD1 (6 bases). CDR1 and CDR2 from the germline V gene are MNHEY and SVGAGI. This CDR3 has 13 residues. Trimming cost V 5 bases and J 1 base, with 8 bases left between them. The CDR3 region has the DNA TGTGCCAGCAGTCGACAGGCGAACACTGAAGCTTTCTTT. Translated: CASSRQANTEAFF.

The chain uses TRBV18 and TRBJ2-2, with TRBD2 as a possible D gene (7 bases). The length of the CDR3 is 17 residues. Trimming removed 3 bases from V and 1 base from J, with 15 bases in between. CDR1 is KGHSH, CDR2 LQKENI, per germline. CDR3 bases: TGTGCCAGCTCACCGGCGGGGGCGTTGAAGAACACCGGGGAGCTGTTTTTT. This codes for CASSPAGALKNTGELFF.

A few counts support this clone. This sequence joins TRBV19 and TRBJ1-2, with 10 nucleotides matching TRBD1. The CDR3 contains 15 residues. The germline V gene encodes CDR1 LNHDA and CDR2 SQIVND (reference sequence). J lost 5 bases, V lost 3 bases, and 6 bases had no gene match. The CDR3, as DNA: TGTGCCAGTAGTATTGGGACAGGGGAAGGTTATGGCTACACCTTC. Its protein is CASSIGTGEGYGYTF.